This paragraph reports one T cell receptor beta chain. Its antigen is as yet unknown. Noted treatment: around 19 received Ad26.COV2.S at low or high dose, single or two shots; 5 received placebo; per-sample allocation not given. Day 63 after the first injection of vaccine or placebo was the sampling time. Participants' vaccine, an Ad26 vector, delivered Wuhan-strain SARS-CoV-2 spike. Here immunoSEQ multiplex PCR was the method, and the copy in TCRdb shows in-frame clones only, minus some. The sample consists of 410,000 or so clones, over 80% of them appearing once. The entry originates in a study of Ad26.COV2.S vaccination and SARS-CoV-2 variants. This CDR3 comprises 16 residues. V was clipped by 0 bases and J by 6 bases, with 18 bases between them. CDR1 is MNHEY, CDR2 SVGEGT, per germline. Study-level points and caveats: Placebo recipients trailed vaccine recipients in spike-specific TCR breadth. Participants given vaccine showed non-spike TCR breadth similar to that of placebo recipients. Spike-specific CD8+ and CD4+ T cell responses reportedly showed substantial breadth after vaccination.

This sequence originates from a person aged 18-60 years who received the Ad26.COV2.S COVID-19 vaccine or a placebo. Specimen: peripheral blood, collected in a trial of Ad26.COV2.S vaccine versus placebo. V gene TRBV6-2 or TRBV6-3 combines with J gene TRBJ2-7; tentatively, D is TRBD2 (6 bases). CDR3 region: CASSYSRGGALLEQYF. For the CDR3, the DNA is TGTGCCAGCAGTTACTCGAGGGGCGGGGCCCTCCTCGAGCAGTACTTC.